Below are 14 T cell receptor beta chains sequenced from a single sample in a study of CXCR3-negative and CXCR3-positive naive CD8 T cells. The authors prepared UMI-labeled TRB cDNA libraries by 5' RACE. TCRdb reprocessed the 5' RACE reads, with one entry per CDR3 protein and no DNA. In all, the sample yields tens of thousands of distinct CDR3 sequences. The sample taken for sequencing was naive CXCR3- CD8+ T cells from blood. Subset noted: CD45RO-CCR7+CD27+CD95- naive CD8+ T cells lacking CXCR3 (TNR3-). These receptor sequences come from a human donor in good health. Some clones in this sample may be carry-over from other donors' samples.

The CDR3 region is CASSSATSRIYGYTF. This chain connects TRBV5-4 to TRBJ1-2. The germline gives CDR1 SGHNT, CDR2 YYREEE (reference sequence). The CDR3 has 15 amino acids.

Here the CDR3 reads CASSLAPQETQYF. The chain recombines TRBV12-3 or TRBV12-4 with TRBJ2-5. This CDR3 spans 13 amino acids.

The V gene is TRBV6-1, the J gene TRBJ1-5. CDR1 and CDR2 from the germline V gene are MNHNS and SASEGT. This CDR3 is built from 12 residues. The CDR3: CASGFRDQPQHF.

The chain joins TRBV6-6 to TRBJ1-1. Germline loops: CDR1 MNHNY, CDR2 SVGAGI (reference sequence). The CDR3 is 13 residues long. CDR3 in amino acids: CASSYSRDTEAFF.

CDR3 loop: CASTGTGENHEQYF. This chain links TRBV19 with TRBJ2-7; TCRdb proposes TRBD1, but this gene call is untestable without DNA. The V gene's germline CDR1 is LNHDA and CDR2 SQIVND (reference sequence). The CDR3 spans 14 residues.

This rearrangement joins TRBV7-2 to TRBJ1-1; TCRdb returns TRBD1, unconfirmable since there is no DNA. This CDR3 comprises 20 residues. The V gene's germline CDR1 is SGHTA and CDR2 FQGNSA. The CDR3 is CASSFSEGDRGRLVDTEAFF.

This chain uses TRBV11-2 with TRBJ2-1; checking the TCRdb D call of TRBD2 is not possible without DNA. CDR1 SGHAT and CDR2 FQNNGV come from the germline V gene. The length of the CDR3 is 16 residues. CDR3 residues: CASSATGTSGPTEQFF.

V and J are TRBV4-2 and TRBJ2-2; TCRdb lists TRBD2, though no DNA is available to test this call. The CDR3 loop spans 16 amino acids. Germline V gives CDR1 LGHNA, CDR2 YNFKEQ. CDR3 amino acids: CASRPEGGDNTGELFF.

This chain links TRBV12-3 or TRBV12-4 with TRBJ2-4; TCRdb reports TRBD1, a call that lacks DNA to check it against. The length of the CDR3 is 13 residues. The CDR3: CASRPQGWNIQYF.

The gene calls are TRBV5-1 and TRBJ2-1. CDR3 length equals 14 residues. CDR1 and CDR2 from the germline V gene are SGHRS and YFSETQ. This CDR3 reads CASSLVVNYNEQFF.

The rearrangement uses TRBV29-1 and TRBJ1-3. There are 15 residues in the CDR3. CDR1 and CDR2 (germline): SQVTM, ANQGSEA. CDR3 protein: CSVAGYGQSGNTIYF.

The chain recombines TRBV3-1 with TRBJ2-3; there is no DNA to check the TCRdb D call of TRBD1. This CDR3 is 19 amino acids long. Germline loops: CDR1 LGHDT, CDR2 YNNKEL (reference sequence). This chain's CDR3 is CASSPIHRRGPRATDTQYF.

The chain recombines TRBV28 with TRBJ1-1; the D call from TCRdb, TRBD1, cannot be confirmed without DNA. The CDR3 sequence is 15 residues long. Germline CDR1 MDHEN, CDR2 SYDVKM. The CDR3: CASSFWGQGSTEAFF.

The rearrangement links TRBV29-1 to TRBJ2-1; absent DNA, TCRdb's TRBD2 call cannot be checked. The CDR3 sequence is 13 residues long. The germline V gene encodes CDR1 SQVTM and CDR2 ANQGSEA. CDR3 amino acids: CSVVVAWGYEQFF.